Each of the 28 T cell receptor beta chains below was sequenced from the same sample in a study of glioma-infiltrating T cells after dendritic cell vaccination (dated by TCRdb to 2016 to 2018). The library came from the immunoSEQ multiplex PCR assay. Here the immuneACCESS table is served through TCRdb, limited to in-frame sequences with V and J called. Missing clones are a known gap in these copies; in checked studies unresolved V genes cover under half, and the rest lacks a known reason. The sample contains 99,000 or so clones, 85% to 90% of them found a single time. The top ten hold approximately 3% of the sample. Reading the label with the study, this specimen's time point is: after dendritic cell vaccination, including at tumor progression/relapse. The material was blood, obtained after dendritic cell vaccination. The receptors shown here come from a human donor with glioblastoma.

The gene calls are TRBV7-9 and TRBJ2-5; 7 bases line up with TRBD1. The J call may be mistaken, given a closer DNA end match to TRBJ2-7. There are 16 residues in the CDR3. Germline V gene data show CDR1 as SEHNR and CDR2 as FQNEAQ (reference sequence). Written as DNA, the CDR3 is TGTGCCAGCAGCTTTCTTACCCCGACAGGGTCCTACGAGCAGTACTTC. This translates into CASSFLTPTGSYEQYF.

In its sample, this clone was seen once. V is TRBV4-2 and J is TRBJ2-7, with TRBD2 identical over 11 bases. Looked up from germline, CDR1 is LGHNA and CDR2 is YNFKEQ. Trimming at V came to 4 bases and at J to 0 bases, leaving 5 bases not matched to a gene. The CDR3 spans 16 residues. The CDR3 DNA reads TGTGCCAGCAGCCGGGGACTAGCGGTTACCTCCTACGAGCAGTACTTC. Protein product: CASSRGLAVTSYEQYF.

CDR3: CASSLVYSKETQYF. DNA of the CDR3: TGTGCCAGCAGCTTGGTTTACAGTAAAGAGACCCAGTACTTC. This chain uses TRBV5-4 with TRBJ2-5; D gene unclear. V lost 0 bases, J lost 3 bases, and 9 bases lay in between. This CDR3 has 14 residues. CDR1 SGHNT and CDR2 YYREEE come from the germline V gene (reference sequence).

This chain joins TRBV10-3 and TRBJ2-5; 15 bases fit TRBD2. The CDR3 spans 17 residues. Germline lookup yields CDR1 ENHRY and CDR2 SYGVKD. The J segment lost 1 base and the V segment lost 2 bases, leaving 2 bases of the junction unmatched. The CDR3 DNA is TGTGCCATCAGTGAGGGGACTAGCGGGAGGCGCCAAGAGACCCAGTACTTC. Translation gives CAISEGTSGRRQETQYF.

The rearrangement uses TRBV5-1 and TRBJ1-1; D perhaps matches TRBD1 (5 bases). Between the trimmed V and J ends, which lost 0 bases and 7 bases, there was a span of 22 bases. CDR1 is SGHRS, CDR2 YFSETQ, per germline. The CDR3 sequence is 17 residues long. The CDR3 sequence is CASSLAIQGGRAFEAFF. CDR3 nucleotide sequence: TGCGCCAGCAGCTTGGCCATTCAGGGAGGGCGGGCATTTGAAGCTTTCTTT.

The chain employs TRBV6-5 and TRBJ2-3; a possible D gene is TRBD1 (6 bases). Trimming cost V 2 bases and J 0 bases, with 9 bases left between them. Germline V CDR1 and CDR2: MNHEY, SVGAGI. CDR3 length: 15 residues. The CDR3 sequence: CASSYTGSSTDTQYF. CDR3 sequence (DNA): TGTGCCAGCAGTTACACAGGGTCTAGCACAGATACGCAGTATTTT.

As to this clone: Other DNA sequences within the sample encode an identical CDR3. The chain links TRBV11-2 to TRBJ1-3; 7 nucleotides line up with TRBD1. This CDR3 has 16 residues. Germline V gene data show CDR1 as SGHAT and CDR2 as FQNNGV. V lost 5 bases and J lost 0; bases outside the gene matches: 7. This CDR3 reads CASSLTGTASGNTIYF. In DNA form, the CDR3 reads TGTGCCAGCAGCCTGACCGGGACAGCCTCTGGAAACACCATATATTTT.

A remark on this clone: The germline gene is not matched at one end of the junction; a read error may be the cause. This chain joins TRBV19 and TRBJ2-1, with 8 positions matching TRBD2. The CDR3 extends over 14 amino acids. Germline CDR1 and CDR2: LNHDA and SQIVND (reference sequence). The CDR3 is CSSKLREGSPGQFF. Here the CDR3 DNA reads TGTTCCAGTAAATTACGGGAGGGGTCTCCCGGGCAGTTCTTC.

The genes are TRBV5-6 and TRBJ1-2; D not certain. Trimming cost V 1 base and J 4 bases, with 14 bases left between them. CDR1 and CDR2 (germline): SGHDT, YYEEEE. This CDR3 contains 15 residues. The CDR3 DNA follows: TGTGCCAGCAGCTTGCCCTCTGGAGGGATCTATGGCTACACCTTC. Translating it yields CASSLPSGGIYGYTF.

In DNA form, the CDR3 reads TGTGCCAGCAGCTCGGACTTACAATTTAGAACTGAAGCTTTCTTT. Translated: CASSSDLQFRTEAFF. The chain recombines TRBV11-1 with TRBJ1-1; D is ambiguous. CDR1 is SGHAT, CDR2 FQDESV, per germline (reference sequence). Trimming removed 4 bases from V and 5 bases from J, with 17 bases in between. The CDR3 has 15 amino acids.

This clone was observed a handful of times. The rearrangement joins TRBV28 to TRBJ2-5; 8 nucleotides match TRBD2. The J call is doubtful: the DNA matches TRBJ2-7 better. This CDR3 has 12 residues. CDR1 MDHEN and CDR2 SYDVKM come from the germline V gene. The CDR3 loop reads CASNSGTYEQYF. The DNA for the CDR3 is TGTGCCAGCAATAGCGGGACCTACGAGCAGTACTTC.

As for this clone: Germline and junction disagree at one end, which may indicate a read error. The V and J genes are TRBV15 and TRBJ2-2, with 12 bases aligning to TRBD2. In germline, CDR1 is LNHNV, CDR2 YYDKDF (reference sequence). The CDR3 extends over 17 amino acids. The CDR3 spells CATTRERLAGVTGELFF. Written as DNA, the CDR3 is TGTGCCACCACCAGAGAACGACTAGCGGGAGTCACCGGGGAGCTGTTTTTT.

The rearrangement joins TRBV9 to TRBJ2-5, with 15 bases matching TRBD2. Germline CDR1 SGDLS, CDR2 YYNGEE. V gave up 3 bases and J gave up 4 bases; unmatched junction bases: 1. The CDR3 loop spans 15 amino acids. DNA of the CDR3: TGTGCCAGCAGCGCGGGACTAGCGGGAGGAGAGACCCAGTACTTC. Amino acids: CASSAGLAGGETQYF.

This clone has a handful of counts. The chain employs TRBV10-1 and TRBJ2-7; tentatively, D is TRBD2 (6 bases). Germline assignment: CDR1 WNHNN and CDR2 SYGVQD (reference sequence). Trimming took 7 bases from V and 7 from J, leaving 8 bases between them. The CDR3 has 10 amino acids. CDR3: CASNRGEQYF. The CDR3 region has the DNA TGCGCCAGCAACCGGGGGGAGCAGTACTTC.

The chain employs TRBV5-4 and TRBJ2-2, with a tentative D call TRBD2 (6 bases). The germline V gene has CDR1 SGHNT and CDR2 YYREEE (reference sequence). The V end was cut by 4 bases, the J end by 6 bases, with 10 bases between. The CDR3 runs 13 residues. Written as DNA, the CDR3 is TGTGCCAGCAGCAGCCCGGGAGCCGGGGAGCTGTTTTTT. Protein product: CASSSPGAGELFF.

V and J are TRBV29-1 and TRBJ2-7; D unresolved. Trimming took 3 bases from V and 0 from J, leaving 6 bases between them. The CDR3 has 12 residues. Germline V gives CDR1 SQVTM, CDR2 ANQGSEA. Here the CDR3 DNA reads TGCAGCGTTGAGGGCAGCTCCTACGAGCAGTACTTC. As protein: CSVEGSSYEQYF.

This chain connects TRBV5-1 to TRBJ2-1; 11 bases line up with TRBD2. Germline lookup yields CDR1 SGHRS and CDR2 YFSETQ. The CDR3 covers 14 residues. V lost 4 bases and J lost 7; bases outside the gene matches: 4. CDR3 residues: CASSTGTSGNEQFF. The CDR3 DNA follows: TGCGCCAGCAGCACCGGGACTAGCGGTAATGAGCAGTTCTTC.

The table lists this clone with a count of one. The rearrangement links TRBV4-1 to TRBJ1-5, with TRBD1 identical over 9 bases. CDR1 MGHRA and CDR2 YSYEKL come from the germline V gene. This CDR3 is built from 16 residues. Germline trimming cut 0 bases from V and 5 bases from J; bases unmatched to any gene: 5. The chain's CDR3 is CASSQDRDRVHQPQHF. CDR3 coding DNA: TGCGCCAGCAGCCAAGATCGGGACAGGGTCCATCAGCCCCAGCATTTT.

The V and J genes are TRBV2 and TRBJ1-1, with 7 nucleotides matching TRBD1. This CDR3 has 15 residues. Losses at the gene ends were 7 bases for V and 0 bases for J; bases not matched to a gene: 8. Germline V lookup: CDR1 SNHLY, CDR2 FYNNEI. CDR3 nucleotides: TGTGCCAGCAACCGGGACAGCTCTATGAACACTGAAGCTTTCTTT. This encodes CASNRDSSMNTEAFF.

This clone was counted only a few times. The rearrangement joins TRBV7-2 to TRBJ2-5, with a weak D call TRBD2 (5 bases). Germline CDR1 and CDR2: SGHTA and FQGNSA. V was clipped by 6 bases and J by 1 base, with 15 bases between them. The CDR3 spans 15 residues. The CDR3 loop reads CASRSAGQSQETQYF. The CDR3 bases are TGTGCCAGCAGATCCGCGGGTCAGTCCCAAGAGACCCAGTACTTC.

This chain uses TRBV19 with TRBJ2-7, with a possible D match to TRBD1 (5 bases). Trimming pared 3 bases from V and 5 bases from J, leaving 14 bases between. CDR1 and CDR2 (germline): LNHDA, SQIVND (reference sequence). This CDR3 has 14 residues. The CDR3 protein is CASSMVGQGDEQYF. In DNA, the CDR3 is TGTGCCAGTAGTATGGTTGGGCAGGGTGACGAGCAGTACTTC.

Here the CDR3 reads CTSSQGLARDTQYF. Written as DNA, the CDR3 is TGCACCAGCAGCCAAGGACTAGCTCGAGATACGCAGTATTTT. The chain joins TRBV1 to TRBJ2-3; TRBD2 is the table's D call, not checked against the DNA. TRBV1 is a recognized pseudogene. This CDR3 is 14 amino acids long.

This clone was counted a single time. The chain uses TRBV12-5 and TRBJ2-1; D perhaps matches TRBD2 (7 bases). Looked up from germline, CDR1 is LGHNT and CDR2 is FRNRAP. CDR3 length: 14 amino acids. Trimming stripped 6 bases from V and 6 bases from J, with 15 bases between. The CDR3 region is CASGSGGAPNEQFF. In DNA form, the CDR3 reads TGTGCTAGTGGAAGTGGGGGGGCTCCCAATGAGCAGTTCTTC.

As DNA, the CDR3 is TGTGCTAGTTCCCGGGACACAGATACGCAGTATTTT. Its translation is CASSRDTDTQYF. This chain links TRBV12-5 with TRBJ2-3, with D possibly being TRBD2 (5 bases). Trimming removed 8 bases at V and 2 bases at J, with 8 bases between. The CDR3 totals 12 residues. The germline CDR1 and CDR2 sequences are LGHNT and FRNRAP.

The V call is TRBV2, the J call TRBJ2-7, with 7 bases lining up with TRBD2. V lost 6 bases to trimming and J lost 0 bases; unmatched junction nucleotides: 5. CDR3 length: 14 residues. The germline CDR1 and CDR2 sequences are SNHLY and FYNNEI. The CDR3 protein is CASSVERGSYEQYF. The CDR3 DNA sequence: TGTGCCAGCAGCGTTGAGCGGGGCTCCTACGAGCAGTACTTC.

The chain is built from TRBV20-1 and TRBJ1-5, with a tentative D call TRBD1 (5 bases). In germline, CDR1 is DFQATT, CDR2 SNEGSKA (reference sequence). This CDR3 has 11 amino acids. V was trimmed by 3 bases and J by 6 bases, leaving 6 bases between them. The CDR3 reads CSASRGQPQHF. The CDR3 coding sequence is TGCAGTGCTAGTAGGGGTCAGCCCCAGCATTTT.

The rearrangement joins TRBV5-8 to TRBJ1-1, with D uncertain. The CDR3 is made up of 11 amino acids. The germline V gene encodes CDR1 SGHTS and CDR2 YDEGEE. V was trimmed by 3 bases and J by 5 bases, leaving 5 bases between them. Written as DNA, the CDR3 is TGTGCCAGCAGCTCGGTTACTGAAGCTTTCTTT. This gives the protein CASSSVTEAFF.

The rearrangement joins TRBV2 to TRBJ2-1; 13 bases are shared with TRBD2. After removal of 7 bases from V and 1 base from J, the junction contained 13 bases not matched to a gene. The germline V gene has CDR1 SNHLY and CDR2 FYNNEI. The CDR3 loop spans 19 amino acids. This chain's CDR3 is CASTTSGLAGVGSYNEQFF. In DNA, the CDR3 is TGTGCCAGCACTACGTCCGGACTAGCGGGAGTGGGGTCCTACAATGAGCAGTTCTTC. The whole variable domain, remainder taken from reference TRBV2 and TRBJ2-1, is EPEVTQTPSHQVTQMGQEVILRCVPISNHLYFYWYRQILGQKVEFLVSFYNNEISEKSEIFDDQFSVERPDGSNFTLKIRSTKLEDSAMYFCASTTSGLAGVGSYNEQFFGPGTRLTVL.